This TCR beta chain was recorded in a study of T cell responses to AZD1222 COVID-19 vaccine. The V and J ends lost 6 bases and 2 bases respectively, with 15 bases between them. Per germline, CDR1 MNHEY and CDR2 SMNVEV (reference sequence). This CDR3 has 15 amino acids. Libraries were prepared by immunoSEQ multiplex PCR; TCRdb keeps only in-frame clonotypes and omits some of them. The data show 77,000 or so clones, more than 80% seen once. The sample here was peripheral blood, taken on day 0 of AZD1222 vaccination. The V call is TRBV27, the J call TRBJ2-3; D possibly corresponds to TRBD2 (6 bases). The clonotype comes from an adult in good health. The CDR3 DNA follows: TGTGCCAGCAGCCCTAACGGGACTCCCACAGATACGCAGTATTTT. Its protein product is CASSPNGTPTDTQYF.